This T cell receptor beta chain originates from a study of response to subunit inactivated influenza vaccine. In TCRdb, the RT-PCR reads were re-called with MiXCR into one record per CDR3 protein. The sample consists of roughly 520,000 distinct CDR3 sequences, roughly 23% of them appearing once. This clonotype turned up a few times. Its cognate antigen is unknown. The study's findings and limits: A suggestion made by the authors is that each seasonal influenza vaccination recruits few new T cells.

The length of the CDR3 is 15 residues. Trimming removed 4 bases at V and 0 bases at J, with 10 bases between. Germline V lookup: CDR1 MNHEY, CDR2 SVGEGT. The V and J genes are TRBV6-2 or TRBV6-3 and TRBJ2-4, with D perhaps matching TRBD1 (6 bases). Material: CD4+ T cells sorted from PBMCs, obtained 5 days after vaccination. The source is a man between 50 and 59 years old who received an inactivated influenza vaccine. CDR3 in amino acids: CASSWTELAKNIQYF. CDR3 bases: TGTGCCAGCAGTTGGACAGAGCTAGCCAAAAACATTCAGTACTTC.